This T cell receptor beta chain was captured by sequencing in a study of blood T cell repertoires in COVID-19. Study context: T cells, B-cell-depleted T cells, or PBMCs supplied cDNA or gDNA.

The cohort comprised adults aged about 18 to 90 years residing in about two dozen US areas. The germline V and J ends were trimmed by 0 bases and 7 bases, with 17 bases remaining between them. CDR1 SGDLS and CDR2 YYNGEE come from the germline V gene. This CDR3 has 15 residues. Method: immunoSEQ multiplex PCR; TCRdb's copy keeps in-frame clones and lacks some. The data show more than 250,000 clones, with approximately 80% seen just once and about 5% held by the top ten. V gene TRBV9 combines with J gene TRBJ2-7; D ambiguous. The sequence was obtained from a middle-aged man who had been exposed to COVID-19. The sequenced material came from PBMCs or T cells enriched from blood (not recorded which). The DNA of the CDR3 is TGTGCCAGCAGCGTAGACCAGGTCGCCCTGTCGGAGCAGTACTTC. This encodes CASSVDQVALSEQYF. The full variable domain, rest sourced from reference TRBV9 and TRBJ2-7, is DSGVTQTPKHLITATGQRVTLRCSPRSGDLSVYWYQQSLDQGLQFLIQYYNGEERAKGNILERFSAQQFPDLHSELNLSSLELGDSALYFCASSVDQVALSEQYFGPGTRLTVT.